The present T cell receptor (beta chain) was sequenced within a study of T cells expressing NK-cell markers. Study overall: Seven sequenced donors out of eight were HCMV-seropositive, one seronegative.

Beta-chain TCR cDNA was generated via 5'RACE template switching with UMIs. With the 5' RACE reads reprocessed, TCRdb shows one record per CDR3 protein and no DNA. This sample carries a few hundred thousand distinct CDR3 sequences, with 0.39% going to the ten biggest clones. Note on this clonotype: No antigen is known for it.

Whole-study results and caveats: In more than 5 donors, dominant CD3+CD56+NKG2C+ clones formed about 1.0-7.0% of CD8+ cells. One observes that, in several donors, these clonotypes were also the leading ones within the CD3+CD56-NKG2C+ fraction.

Sequenced input: blood T cells: a sorted CD56 or NKG2C T cell subset, CD4+ or CD8+ T cells, or bulk PBMC T cells (not recorded which). The clonotype originates from a man in his late teens or twenties in good health.

The CDR3 region is CASYPFSGGALTGELFF. This chain connects TRBV27 to TRBJ2-2; TCRdb proposes TRBD1, but this gene call is untestable without DNA. CDR3 length: 17 amino acids. Looked up from germline, CDR1 is MNHEY and CDR2 is SMNVEV (reference sequence).